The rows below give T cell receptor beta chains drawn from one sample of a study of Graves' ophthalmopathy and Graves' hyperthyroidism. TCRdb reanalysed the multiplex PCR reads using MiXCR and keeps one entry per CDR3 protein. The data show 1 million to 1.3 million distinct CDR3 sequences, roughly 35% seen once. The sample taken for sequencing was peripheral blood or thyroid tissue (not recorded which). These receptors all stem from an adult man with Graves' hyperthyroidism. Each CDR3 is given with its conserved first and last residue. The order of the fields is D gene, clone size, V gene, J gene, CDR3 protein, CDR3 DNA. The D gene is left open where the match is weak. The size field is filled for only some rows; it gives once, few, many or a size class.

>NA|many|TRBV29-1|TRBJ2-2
CSVEDPNAGTGELFF
TGCAGCGTAGAGGACCCAAACGCGGGCACCGGGGAGCTGTTTTTT
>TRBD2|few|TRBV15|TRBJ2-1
CATSRGEGHNEQFF
TGTGCCACCAGCAGGGGGGAGGGGCACAATGAGCAGTTCTTC
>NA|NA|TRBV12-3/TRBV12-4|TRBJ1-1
CASSLYALDGTEAFF
TGTGCCAGCAGTTTATACGCCCTAGACGGAACTGAAGCTTTCTTT
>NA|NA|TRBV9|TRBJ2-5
CASSDHSRETQYF
TGTGCCAGCAGCGACCACAGCAGGGAGACCCAGTACTTC
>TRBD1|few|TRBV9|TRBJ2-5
CASSLWTGVRETQYF
TGTGCCAGCAGCTTATGGACAGGGGTCCGAGAGACCCAGTACTTC
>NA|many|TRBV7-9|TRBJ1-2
CASSFRQDHDYGYTF
TGTGCCAGCAGCTTTAGGCAGGACCATGACTATGGCTACACCTTC
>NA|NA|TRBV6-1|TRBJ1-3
CASRLQGSGNTIYF
TGTGCCAGCAGGCTACAGGGTTCTGGAAACACCATATATTTT
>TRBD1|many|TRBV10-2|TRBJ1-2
CASSELKQGDSGYTF
TGCGCCAGCAGTGAGCTAAAACAGGGGGATAGCGGCTACACCTTC
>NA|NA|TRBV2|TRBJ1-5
CASKGTRGDQPQHF
TGTGCCAGCAAAGGGACAAGGGGGGATCAGCCCCAGCATTTT
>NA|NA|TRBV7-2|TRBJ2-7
CASSTAYGQYF
TGTGCCAGCAGCACCGCCTACGGGCAGTACTTC
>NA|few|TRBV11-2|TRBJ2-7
CASSLYEGTYEQYF
TGTGCCAGCAGCTTATACGAGGGCACCTACGAGCAGTACTTC
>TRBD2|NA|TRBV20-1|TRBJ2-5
CSARTGLAGGDRETQYF
TGCAGTGCTAGGACGGGACTAGCGGGGGGAGATCGGGAGACCCAGTACTTC
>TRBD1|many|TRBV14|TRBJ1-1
CASSQDGQGGPSRAFF
TGTGCCAGCAGCCAAGATGGTCAAGGGGGCCCATCCCGGGCTTTCTTT
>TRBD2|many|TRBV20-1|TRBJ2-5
CSARDSLASGTRETQYF
TGCAGTGCTAGAGATTCCCTGGCTAGCGGGACTCGGGAGACCCAGTACTTC
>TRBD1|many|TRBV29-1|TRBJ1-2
CSATGRYYGYTF
TGCAGCGCGACAGGGAGGTACTATGGCTACACCTTC
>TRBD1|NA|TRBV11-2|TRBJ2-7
CASSPDRVPDEQYF
TGTGCCAGCAGCCCCGACAGGGTGCCGGACGAGCAGTACTTC
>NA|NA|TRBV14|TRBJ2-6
CASSQVDSLTF
TGTGCCAGCAGCCAAGTCGACAGCCTGACTTTC
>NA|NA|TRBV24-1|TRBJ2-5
CATSYRGGETQYF
TGTGCCACCAGTTACAGGGGAGGAGAGACCCAGTACTTC
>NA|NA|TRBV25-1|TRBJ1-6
CASSSPTTKYNSPLHF
TGTGCCAGCAGTTCCCCGACAACCAAATATAATTCACCCCTCCACTTT
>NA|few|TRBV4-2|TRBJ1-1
CASSQEERLGAFF
TGTGCCAGCAGCCAAGAAGAGAGGTTGGGGGCTTTCTTT
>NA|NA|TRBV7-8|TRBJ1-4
CASSYGGSANEKLFF
TGTGCCAGCAGCTATGGAGGATCGGCTAATGAAAAACTGTTTTTT
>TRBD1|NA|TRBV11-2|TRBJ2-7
CASSLVFGTGYEQYF
TGTGCCAGCAGCTTAGTTTTCGGGACAGGCTACGAGCAGTACTTC
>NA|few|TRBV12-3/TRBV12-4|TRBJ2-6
CASSLGGGWSSGANVLTF
TGTGCCAGCAGCTTAGGAGGGGGTTGGAGTTCTGGGGCCAACGTCCTGACTTTC
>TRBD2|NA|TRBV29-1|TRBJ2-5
CSVYGTSGSGTQYF
TGCAGCGTTTACGGGACTAGCGGGTCGGGGACCCAGTACTTC
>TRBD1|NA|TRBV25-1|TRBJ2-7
CASSEADRPYEQYF
TGTGCCAGCAGTGAAGCGGACAGGCCCTACGAGCAGTACTTC
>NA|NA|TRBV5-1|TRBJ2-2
CASSPGSCFF
NA
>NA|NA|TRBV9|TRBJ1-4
CASSGPGRDEKLFF
TGTGCCAGCAGCGGACCAGGACGGGATGAAAAACTGTTTTTT
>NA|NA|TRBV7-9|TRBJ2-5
CASSLVFKSQEETQYF
TGTGCCAGCAGCTTAGTTTTTAAGTCGCAGGAAGAGACCCAGTACTTC
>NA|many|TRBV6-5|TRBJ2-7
CASETGAYEQYF
TGTGCCAGCGAGACAGGAGCCTACGAGCAGTACTTC
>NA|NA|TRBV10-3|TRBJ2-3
CASKRTTDTQYF
TGTGCCAGCAAGAGGACCACAGATACGCAGTATTTT
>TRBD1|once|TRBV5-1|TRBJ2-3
CASSLGQGLEDTQYF
TGCGCCAGCAGCCTAGGACAGGGGCTGGAAGATACGCAGTATTTT
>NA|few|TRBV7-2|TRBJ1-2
CASSLVPDGAYGYTF
TGTGCCAGCAGCTTAGTGCCGGACGGCGCCTATGGCTACACCTTC
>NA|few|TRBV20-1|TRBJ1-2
CSASNGGDGYTF
TGCAGTGCTAGTAACGGGGGCGATGGCTACACCTTC
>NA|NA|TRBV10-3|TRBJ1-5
CAIGDQGVSNQPQHF
TGTGCCATCGGTGACCAGGGTGTTAGCAATCAGCCCCAGCATTTT
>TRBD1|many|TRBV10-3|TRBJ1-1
CAIGQGQTEAFF
TGTGCCATCGGACAGGGACAAACTGAAGCTTTCTTT
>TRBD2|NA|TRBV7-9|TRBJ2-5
CASSLAGGSVETQYF
TGTGCCAGCAGCTTAGCGGGGGGGTCGGTGGAGACCCAGTACTTC
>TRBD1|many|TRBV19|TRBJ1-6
CASSSGTGGGSPLHF
TGTGCCAGTAGTTCCGGGACAGGGGGTGGTTCACCCCTCCACTTT
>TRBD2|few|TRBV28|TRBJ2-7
CASQLAGYVQYF
TGTGCCAGCCAACTAGCGGGATACGTGCAGTACTTC
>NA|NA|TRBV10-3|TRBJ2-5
CAITPGSGKTQYF
TGTGCCATCACCCCAGGGTCGGGAAAGACCCAGTACTTC
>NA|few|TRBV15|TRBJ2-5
CATSGTPGETQYF
TGTGCCACCTCCGGAACTCCCGGAGAGACCCAGTACTTC